The following is a TCR beta chain sequence with its context. Different DNA sequences within this sample yield the same CDR3. This sample stems from a study of blood T cell repertoires in COVID-19. Across the study: Whether acute or convalescent, the COVID-19 samples came from the United States, Italy and Spain. PBMCs, B-cell-depleted T cells, or T cells were the source of the cDNA or gDNA that made up the material.

Per the original data handling: From reference gene primer amplification, estimates of nucleated cell counts were derived. Assay: immunoSEQ multiplex PCR; the TCRdb copy retains only in-frame clones and omits some. V and J calls and clone size follow that table, whereas D and trimming were derived from the DNA. The profile covers around 620,000 clones, with 85% to 90% appearing a single time and under 0.3% taken by the ten largest. The germline V and J ends were trimmed by 7 bases and 0 bases, with 8 bases remaining between them. This CDR3 region has 13 residues. Germline-derived CDR1 and CDR2 are KGHDR and SFDVKD.

This clonotype was obtained from a woman younger than 35 with acute or convalescent COVID-19. Sequenced sample: peripheral blood. The rearrangement links TRBV24-1 to TRBJ1-2, with a possible D match to TRBD1 (6 bases). As DNA, the CDR3 is TGTGCCACCAGGGACAGAGCTAACTATGGCTACACCTTC. Translating it yields CATRDRANYGYTF.